Listed here are 30 T cell receptor beta chains from one sample, sequenced in a study of T cell repertoires in cytomegalovirus infection. TCRdb recomputed calls from the reads with MiXCR, one row per CDR3 protein. The sample holds 250,000 to 400,000 distinct CDR3 sequences; 25% are singletons and the top ten take 13%. These receptors have no known antigen. The specimen comprised cultured PBMCs, sampled from culture after CMV antigen stimulation. All receptors derive from a human donor in good health (CMV status not recorded). Some clones in this sample may be carry-over from other donors' samples.

This clonotype showed up many times. The chain recombines TRBV7-6 with TRBJ1-6; D ambiguous. The CDR3 length is 14 residues. Trimming removed 2 bases at V and 7 bases at J, with 9 bases between. CDR1 and CDR2 (germline): SGHVS, FNYEAQ. The CDR3 sequence is CASSLTSGNSPLHF. CDR3 nucleotide sequence: TGTGCCAGCAGCTTAACGAGCGGAAATTCACCCCTCCACTTT.

The V call is TRBV4-1, the J call TRBJ2-1; D not resolved. CDR3 size: 13 residues. Germline V lookup: CDR1 MGHRA, CDR2 YSYEKL. Trimming cost V 6 bases and J 1 base, with 7 bases left between them. The CDR3 DNA reads as TGCGCCAGCAGACGCGAATCCTACAATGAGCAGTTCTTC. It yields the protein CASRRESYNEQFF.

The table lists this clonotype with many counts. The J gene is TRBJ1-3, the V gene TRBV7-2; D is unresolved. The CDR3 loop spans 13 amino acids. Per the germline V gene, CDR1 is SGHTA and CDR2 is FQGNSA. The V end was cut by 7 bases, the J end by 2 bases, with 9 bases between. The CDR3 here is CASTHAPGNTIYF. The CDR3 DNA sequence: TGTGCCAGCACACATGCCCCTGGAAACACCATATATTTT.

This clonotype is medium-sized by share. The chain couples TRBV7-9 to TRBJ2-7, with 7 bases lining up with TRBD2. Germline V gene sequence: CDR1 SEHNR, CDR2 FQNEAQ (reference sequence). The CDR3 runs to 14 residues. The V and J ends lost 3 bases and 3 bases, in that order; junction bases with no gene match: 5. The CDR3 bases are TGTGCCAGCAGCTTCAGGACTAGATACTACGAGCAGTACTTC. Its protein is CASSFRTRYYEQYF.

This chain uses TRBV29-1 with TRBJ2-1, with 12 bases lining up with TRBD1. CDR3 length: 15 amino acids. V trimming: 7 bases; J trimming: 7 bases; junction bases outside the gene matches: 11. Germline V CDR1 and CDR2: SQVTM, ANQGSEA. The CDR3: CSARPGTGGLNEQFF. The CDR3 region has the DNA TGCAGCGCACGACCCGGGACAGGGGGCTTGAATGAGCAGTTCTTC.

The rearrangement joins TRBV6-6 to TRBJ2-7; TRBD1 aligns across 9 bases. V was pared by 3 bases and J by 6 bases, with 6 bases of the junction left unmatched. The CDR3 runs 14 residues. The V gene's germline CDR1 is MNHNY and CDR2 SVGAGI (reference sequence). The CDR3 nucleotides are TGTGCCAGCAGTTATAACGACAGGGGGGGCGAGCAGTACGTC. Translated, it gives CASSYNDRGGEQYV.

The rearrangement joins TRBV2 to TRBJ2-2, with unresolved D. The CDR3 is 11 amino acids. In germline, CDR1 is SNHLY, CDR2 FYNNEI. V gave up 3 bases and J gave up 10 bases, with 6 bases separating them. This chain's CDR3 is CASSDEKELFF. As DNA, the CDR3 is TGTGCCAGCAGTGATGAAAAGGAGCTGTTTTTT.

The table lists this clonotype with a few counts. The chain carries TRBV28 and TRBJ2-7; D perhaps matches TRBD2 (6 bases). The CDR3 spans 16 residues. Germline CDR1 reads MDHEN; CDR2 reads SYDVKM. Trimming left V 4 bases short and J 0 bases short, with 16 bases between. Here the CDR3 reads CASSSRELADSYEQYF. The CDR3 DNA is TGTGCCAGCAGTTCCCGGGAGTTAGCGGACTCCTACGAGCAGTACTTC.

The V and J genes are TRBV19 and TRBJ2-1; 11 positions match TRBD1. Looked up from germline, CDR1 is LNHDA and CDR2 is SQIVND (reference sequence). The CDR3 has 20 amino acids. V lost 3 bases and J lost 1; bases outside the gene matches: 14. The CDR3 is CASSMVRDRGFQGSYNEQFF. The DNA of the CDR3 is TGTGCCAGTAGTATGGTCCGGGACAGGGGGTTCCAGGGATCCTACAATGAGCAGTTCTTC.

In its sample, this clonotype was seen a few times. The gene calls are TRBV11-1 and TRBJ2-5, with 7 positions matching TRBD2. With V trimmed by 5 bases and J by 10 bases, 13 bases remained unmatched. Germline V gene sequence: CDR1 SGHAT, CDR2 FQDESV (reference sequence). This CDR3 has 14 residues. Here the CDR3 DNA reads TGTGCCAGCAGCACAGAGGAAAGCGGGGTGATCCAGTACTTC. Protein product: CASSTEESGVIQYF.

The chain carries TRBV7-2 and TRBJ2-1; D not resolved. Germline assignment: CDR1 SGHTA and CDR2 FQGNSA. The V gene lost 1 base and the J gene lost 5 bases, with 9 bases spanning the gap. This CDR3 comprises 14 residues. Written as DNA, the CDR3 is TGTGCCAGCAGCTTAGGGCGGACCCACAATGAGCAGTTCTTC. It yields the protein CASSLGRTHNEQFF.

This clonotype was counted a few times. The rearrangement joins TRBV29-1 to TRBJ2-1; 15 nucleotides match TRBD2. The germline V gene encodes CDR1 SQVTM and CDR2 ANQGSEA. The V and J ends lost 7 bases and 0 bases, in that order; junction bases with no gene match: 10. This CDR3 is 18 amino acids long. The CDR3 reads CSGRGGLAGGSSYNEQFF. CDR3 nucleotides: TGCAGCGGGAGAGGCGGACTAGCGGGAGGGAGCTCCTACAATGAGCAGTTCTTC.

This clonotype has just a few counts. V and J are TRBV10-3 and TRBJ2-3, with 7 bases fitting TRBD1. Trimming cost V 6 bases and J 0 bases; bases outside gene matches: 3. Germline CDR1 ENHRY, CDR2 SYGVKD. The CDR3 has 14 amino acids. The CDR3 region has the DNA TGTGCCATCAGGGACAGGCTAAGCACAGATACGCAGTATTTT. Translated: CAIRDRLSTDTQYF.

The chain carries TRBV12-3 or TRBV12-4 and TRBJ2-5; TRBD2 matches 13 bases. This CDR3 has 16 amino acids. Trimming cost V 5 bases and J 1 base; bases outside gene matches: 4. In nucleotides, the CDR3 is TGTGCCAGCAGTGCGGGACTAGCGGGGCCCCAAGAGACCCAGTACTTC. Its protein is CASSAGLAGPQETQYF.

This clonotype was counted only a few times. The V and J genes are TRBV29-1 and TRBJ2-2, with D possibly TRBD1 on 6 matching bases. Trimming pared 7 bases from V and 5 bases from J, leaving 14 bases between. The CDR3 sequence is 13 residues long. Per germline, CDR1 SQVTM and CDR2 ANQGSEA. CDR3 bases: TGCAGCGACCCCGACAGGCCGACCGGGGAGCTGTTTTTT. Protein product: CSDPDRPTGELFF.

The rearrangement uses TRBV6-2 or TRBV6-3 and TRBJ2-7; weak D call: TRBD1 (6 bases). Germline V gene lookup returns CDR1 MNHEY and CDR2 SVGEGT. V was clipped by 2 bases and J by 2 bases, with 10 bases between them. The CDR3 has 14 residues. The CDR3: CASSYEWGPYEQYF. The CDR3 DNA reads TGTGCCAGCAGTTACGAATGGGGGCCCTACGAGCAGTACTTC.

This chain uses TRBV5-4 with TRBJ2-7; D uncertain. V was trimmed by 4 bases and J by 0 bases, leaving 14 bases between them. Germline V CDR1 and CDR2: SGHNT, YYREEE (reference sequence). The CDR3 covers 15 residues. The CDR3 DNA is TGTGCCAGCAGCCGAGATCCAGCCATCTCCTACGAGCAGTACTTC. Its protein product is CASSRDPAISYEQYF.

This clonotype appeared many times. V and J are TRBV19 and TRBJ1-5; possibly TRBD1 for D (5 bases). V dropped 5 bases and J dropped 0 bases, with 20 bases sitting between them. The V gene's germline CDR1 is LNHDA and CDR2 SQIVND (reference sequence). The CDR3 extends over 18 amino acids. CDR3 nucleotides: TGTGCCAGTAGTGGGGACCACTCGAAACTTTATAGCAATCAGCCCCAGCATTTT. Protein sequence: CASSGDHSKLYSNQPQHF.

V is TRBV7-9 and J is TRBJ2-1, with D perhaps TRBD2 (7 bases). Trimming shortened V by 4 bases and J by 10 bases, and 14 bases separated the two germline ends. Germline V gene data show CDR1 as SEHNR and CDR2 as FQNEAQ (reference sequence). The CDR3 is 13 amino acids. The CDR3 DNA follows: TGTGCCAGCAGCTACAAGGGGGGAGGGGAGCAGTTCTTC. Translation: CASSYKGGGEQFF.

This clonotype was detected a few times. The genes are TRBV12-3 or TRBV12-4 and TRBJ1-1, with a tentative D call TRBD1 (5 bases). The V end lost 6 bases, the J end lost 4 bases, and 15 bases lay between the germline ends. CDR3 size: 14 residues. This chain's CDR3 is CASRGGGTSTEAFF. CDR3 nucleotides: TGTGCCAGCAGGGGCGGGGGAACGAGCACTGAAGCTTTCTTT.

This clonotype appeared a few times. The chain employs TRBV6-1 and TRBJ2-5, with unresolved D. Per germline, CDR1 MNHNS and CDR2 SASEGT. CDR3 length equals 16 residues. V was clipped by 5 bases and J by 1 base, with 17 bases between them. The CDR3 bases are TGTGCCAGCAGTCCGCACGGGCGATCACTCCAAGAGACCCAGTACTTC. This sequence encodes CASSPHGRSLQETQYF.

In this sample, this clonotype turned up a few times. The chain carries TRBV20-1 and TRBJ2-7, with a weak D call TRBD2 (5 bases). Trimming shortened V by 3 bases and J by 3 bases, and 18 bases separated the two germline ends. This CDR3 has 15 amino acids. Germline V gene lookup returns CDR1 DFQATT and CDR2 SNEGSKA (reference sequence). DNA for the CDR3: TGCAGTGCTAGGGCCCTCATCAGCGGAGTCTACGAGCAGTACTTC. Protein product: CSARALISGVYEQYF.

This clonotype was seen a handful of times. The J gene is TRBJ2-1, the V gene TRBV5-1, with TRBD2 matching 9 bases. Germline CDR1 reads SGHRS; CDR2 reads YFSETQ. The CDR3 runs to 15 residues. With V trimmed by 0 bases and J by 8 bases, 6 bases remained unmatched. The CDR3 bases are TGCGCCAGCAGCTTGGTGGGCGGGAGGGTAGATGAGCAGTTCTTC. Translated, it gives CASSLVGGRVDEQFF.

This clonotype came up a few times. This chain links TRBV6-1 with TRBJ1-1; D is perhaps TRBD1 (6 bases). The CDR3 has 12 residues. CDR1 and CDR2 from the germline V gene are MNHNS and SASEGT. V was shortened by 10 bases and J by 2 bases, with 11 bases between the two germline ends. CDR3 sequence (DNA): TGTGCCACTAGGGACACCAACACTGAAGCTTTCTTT. Its translation is CATRDTNTEAFF.

There are a few counts of this clonotype. The chain is built from TRBV7-2 and TRBJ1-3; D is uncertain. This CDR3 contains 17 residues. Trimming stripped 6 bases from V and 0 bases from J, with 18 bases between. CDR1 and CDR2 (germline): SGHTA, FQGNSA. CDR3 protein: CASRSPGRDFSGNTIYF. The DNA for the CDR3 is TGTGCCAGCAGGTCCCCGGGTAGAGATTTCTCTGGAAACACCATATATTTT.

This clonotype was counted a few times. This chain links TRBV27 with TRBJ1-2; 8 bases map to TRBD1. The CDR3 has 16 residues. Looked up from germline, CDR1 is MNHEY and CDR2 is SMNVEV (reference sequence). Trimming took 3 bases from V and 7 from J; bases not matched to a gene: 13. CDR3 nucleotides: TGTGCCAGCAGTTTCGGGACAGGCGGGGCCATTAGTGGCTACACCTTC. It encodes CASSFGTGGAISGYTF.

With regard to this clonotype: At one boundary the junction diverges from the germline segment, which might be a read error. The chain joins TRBV28 to TRBJ1-1; perhaps TRBD1 as D (6 bases). The CDR3 contains 12 residues. CDR1 MDHEN and CDR2 SYDVKM come from the germline V gene. In DNA, the CDR3 is TGTGCCAGCCAAGGCGGGGGCCCTGAGGCTTTCTTT. Protein: CASQGGGPEAFF.

There are a few counts of this clonotype. The chain combines TRBV7-9 with TRBJ2-1; TRBD2 agrees at 10 bases. Losses at the gene ends were 5 bases for V and 6 bases for J; bases not matched to a gene: 25. CDR3 length equals 21 residues. Germline lookup yields CDR1 SEHNR and CDR2 FQNEAQ (reference sequence). The chain's CDR3 is CASSAKGTAKREGLFSNEQFF. The CDR3 nucleotides are TGTGCCAGCAGCGCCAAAGGGACAGCCAAGCGGGAGGGCCTTTTCTCCAATGAGCAGTTCTTC.

This clonotype was found a few times. This chain links TRBV12-3 or TRBV12-4 with TRBJ1-5; unclear D gene. CDR3 length equals 15 residues. V was clipped by 3 bases and J by 11 bases, with 20 bases between them. The CDR3 loop is CASSLFRIQQSAQHF. The CDR3 DNA reads TGTGCCAGCAGTTTGTTCAGGATTCAGCAATCGGCCCAGCATTTT.

This clonotype was recorded many times. This CDR3 reads CASSLDFRSQYF. Here the CDR3 DNA reads TGTGCCAGCAGCTTAGACTTCCGCAGCCAGTACTTC. The genes are TRBV7-9 and TRBJ2-5; D is ambiguous. Germline CDR1 is SEHNR and CDR2 is FQNEAQ (reference sequence). This CDR3 comprises 12 residues. V shed 1 base and J shed 10 bases, with 10 bases lying between them.